Presented here are 29 T cell receptor beta chains from one specimen sequenced in a study of T-cell reconstitution after alpha-beta-depleted transplantation in children. A library of TCRbeta sequences, prepared with unique molecular identifiers, was generated. TCRdb independently ran MiXCR on the PCR reads; one entry per CDR3 protein. Of 450,000 to 600,000 distinct CDR3 sequences in the sample, approximately 20% were seen once. The material was PBMCs from the stem cell graft donor, obtained from the stem cell graft. These receptors originate from a human donor who donated a stem cell graft to a child with acute lymphoblastic leukemia.

This sequence joins TRBV5-6 and TRBJ2-1, with D unresolved. The V gene lost 4 bases and the J gene lost 4 bases, with 6 bases spanning the gap. Germline V gene data show CDR1 as SGHDT and CDR2 as YYEEEE. This CDR3 has 12 amino acids. CDR3 nucleotide sequence: TGTGCCAGCAGCCCGAGGTACAATGAGCAGTTCTTC. The encoded protein is CASSPRYNEQFF. The full variable domain, in which reference TRBV5-6 and TRBJ2-1 provide the parts outside the CDR3, is DAGVTQSPTHLIKTRGQQVTLRCSPKSGHDTVSWYQQALGQGPQFIFQYYEEEERQRGNFPDRFSGHQFPNYSSELNVNALLLGDSALYLCASSPRYNEQFFGPGTRLTVL.

The rearrangement links TRBV19 to TRBJ2-1, with 11 bases aligning to TRBD2. Germline V gene lookup returns CDR1 LNHDA and CDR2 SQIVND (reference sequence). V lost 7 bases, J lost 4 bases, and 3 bases stayed unmatched. The CDR3 consists of 14 residues. CDR3 DNA: TGTGCCAGTATGGGACTAGCGGATTACAATGAGCAGTTCTTC. This sequence encodes CASMGLADYNEQFF. Drawing the rest from reference TRBV19 and TRBJ2-1, the complete variable domain is DGGITQSPKYLFRKEGQNVTLSCEQNLNHDAMYWYRQDPGQGLRLIYYSQIVNDFQKGDIAEGYSVSREKKESFPLTVTSAQKNPTAFYLCASMGLADYNEQFFGPGTRLTVL.

This chain uses TRBV7-8 with TRBJ2-7; 8 positions agree with TRBD1. The CDR3 loop spans 14 amino acids. CDR1 and CDR2 (germline): SGHVS, FQNEAQ. Germline trimming cut 7 bases from V and 3 bases from J; bases unmatched to any gene: 8. The CDR3 DNA reads as TGTGCCAGCACCCCGGACAGGGTGAGCTACGAGCAGTACTTC. It is translated as CASTPDRVSYEQYF.

J is TRBJ1-2 and V is TRBV19, with 7 bases lining up with TRBD1. After removal of 3 bases from V and 6 bases from J, the junction contained 16 bases not matched to a gene. Germline CDR1 LNHDA, CDR2 SQIVND (reference sequence). This CDR3 has 17 residues. CDR3 protein: CASSIWVFSTGNDGYTF. The CDR3 bases are TGTGCCAGTAGTATCTGGGTGTTCTCGACAGGGAACGATGGCTACACCTTC.

This clonotype was picked up a small number of times. The chain employs TRBV12-3 or TRBV12-4 and TRBJ1-4; D uncertain. This CDR3 spans 15 amino acids. Between the trimmed V and J ends, which lost 6 bases and 8 bases, there was a span of 19 bases. The CDR3 DNA sequence: TGTGCCAGCAGATCCAATCTCATAGTAGGAGAAAAACTGTTTTTT. Translated: CASRSNLIVGEKLFF.

The chain couples TRBV29-1 to TRBJ2-7; possible D gene TRBD1, 5 bases. The CDR3 has 15 residues. V was pared by 0 bases and J by 1 base, with 13 bases between. Looked up from germline, CDR1 is SQVTM and CDR2 is ANQGSEA. The CDR3 DNA reads TGCAGCGTTGAAGATGACAGTTCCCTATCCTACGAGCAGTACTTC. Its translation is CSVEDDSSLSYEQYF.

This clonotype was detected a few times. The genes are TRBV24-1 and TRBJ2-1; TRBD2 aligns across 7 bases. There are 13 residues in the CDR3. Losses at the gene ends were 4 bases for V and 9 bases for J; bases not matched to a gene: 5. Germline CDR1 is KGHDR and CDR2 is SFDVKD. The CDR3 DNA reads as TGTGCCACCAGTGACCGGGAGGTGGGTGAGCAGTTCTTC. Its protein product is CATSDREVGEQFF.

This clonotype was seen a few times. This rearrangement joins TRBV5-1 to TRBJ2-2; D unresolved. This CDR3 comprises 13 residues. Germline V gives CDR1 SGHRS, CDR2 YFSETQ. Trimming took off 2 bases at V and 5 bases at J, with 7 bases between the two ends. Written as DNA, the CDR3 is TGCGCCAGCAGCTTCCGGACGACCGGGGAGCTGTTTTTT. Its protein product is CASSFRTTGELFF.

The CDR3 coding sequence is TGTGCCAGCTCACCGGCAGGAAACGGTTATAATTCACCCCTCCACTTT. Amino acid sequence: CASSPAGNGYNSPLHF. This chain connects TRBV18 to TRBJ1-6; D ambiguous. With 3 bases removed from V and 4 bases from J, the gap between germline ends came to 13 bases. Germline CDR1 and CDR2: KGHSH and LQKENI. The CDR3 length is 16 residues.

This chain uses TRBV5-1 with TRBJ2-3; TRBD2 aligns across 12 bases. After removal of 0 bases from V and 1 base from J, the junction contained 12 bases not matched to a gene. The CDR3 covers 20 residues. Germline V lookup: CDR1 SGHRS, CDR2 YFSETQ. DNA of the CDR3: TGCGCCAGCAGCTTGGCCGCGACTAGCGGGAGTTCTGTGGGCACAGATACGCAGTATTTT. This translates into CASSLAATSGSSVGTDTQYF.

This clonotype was seen only a few times. V and J are TRBV6-1 and TRBJ2-5, with D perhaps being TRBD1 or TRBD2 (5 bases each). The CDR3 runs 15 residues. V lost 6 bases to trimming and J lost 2 bases, with 16 bases between them. Germline CDR1 reads MNHNS; CDR2 reads SASEGT. CDR3 DNA sequence: TGTGCCAGCAGGCGAGTCAGAGGGGTACAAGAGACCCAGTACTTC. It yields the protein CASRRVRGVQETQYF.

This clonotype was seen more than once but under ten times. J is TRBJ1-1 and V is TRBV12-3 or TRBV12-4, with D possibly matching TRBD1 (5 bases). V shed 2 bases and J shed 8 bases, with 9 bases lying between them. This CDR3 is built from 12 residues. The DNA for the CDR3 is TGTGCCAGCAGTTTACCCGGGGGGGAAGCTTTCTTT. It yields the protein CASSLPGGEAFF.

This clonotype was counted between two and nine times. V is TRBV7-6 and J is TRBJ2-3; 10 bases are shared with TRBD1. Trimming cost V 4 bases and J 5 bases; bases outside gene matches: 9. Germline V gene sequence: CDR1 SGHVS, CDR2 FNYEAQ. The CDR3 contains 16 residues. This CDR3 reads CASSSRDRGGLDTQYF. CDR3 nucleotides: TGTGCCAGCAGCTCCCGGGACAGGGGCGGGTTAGATACGCAGTATTTT. The full variable domain, with the rest looked up from reference TRBV7-6 and TRBJ2-3, is GAGVSQSPRYKVTKRGQDVALRCDPISGHVSLYWYRQALGQGPEFLTYFNYEAQQDKSGLPNDRFSAERPEGSISTLTIQRTEQRDSAMYRCASSSRDRGGLDTQYFGPGTRLTVL.

The chain employs TRBV2 and TRBJ2-3; D may be TRBD2 (6 bases). CDR3 length equals 15 residues. V was clipped by 3 bases and J by 2 bases, with 12 bases between them. CDR1 SNHLY and CDR2 FYNNEI come from the germline V gene. DNA of the CDR3: TGTGCCAGCAGTGAGAAAGGACTAACCACAGATACGCAGTATTTT. Its protein product is CASSEKGLTTDTQYF.

This clonotype has more than one count but fewer than ten. The chain employs TRBV6-1 and TRBJ1-1; D call uncertain. V lost 6 bases and J lost 0, with 11 bases in between. This CDR3 is 14 amino acids long. Germline V gene lookup returns CDR1 MNHNS and CDR2 SASEGT. This CDR3 reads CASRPQTLNTEAFF. CDR3 DNA: TGTGCCAGCAGACCACAGACGTTGAACACTGAAGCTTTCTTT.

The genes are TRBV5-1 and TRBJ2-3; no firm D call. Germline CDR1 is SGHRS and CDR2 is YFSETQ. The length of the CDR3 is 13 residues. The V end lost 2 bases, the J end lost 1 base, and 5 bases lay between the germline ends. This chain's CDR3 is CASSFQRTDTQYF. The CDR3 coding sequence is TGCGCCAGCAGCTTCCAACGCACAGATACGCAGTATTTT.

V usage is TRBV5-1 and J usage is TRBJ2-5; D uncertain. Trimming removed 1 base at V and 6 bases at J, with 7 bases between. Germline CDR1 and CDR2: SGHRS and YFSETQ. The CDR3 is 12 amino acids. The CDR3 DNA sequence: TGCGCCAGCAGCTTGAGGCCGCAGACCCAGTACTTC. Translation gives CASSLRPQTQYF.

The chain is built from TRBV9 and TRBJ2-1, with a weak D call TRBD2 (5 bases). The CDR3 contains 13 residues. Per the germline V gene, CDR1 is SGDLS and CDR2 is YYNGEE. V gave up 3 bases and J gave up 8 bases, with 12 bases separating them. CDR3 amino acids: CASSDPPGDEQFF. Here the CDR3 DNA reads TGTGCCAGCAGCGACCCGCCCGGGGATGAGCAGTTCTTC.

This clonotype was seen once. The rearrangement joins TRBV21-1 to TRBJ2-3; the table calls TRBD2, which could not be checked here. TRBV21-1 is annotated as a pseudogene. This CDR3 comprises 17 residues. CDR3 loop: CASSKLGGLTHTDTQYF. CDR3 nucleotide sequence: TGTGCCAGCAGCAAACTGGGAGGCCTAACCCACACAGATACGCAGTATTTT.

Here the CDR3 reads CAWDESSVGEQYF. The CDR3 DNA reads as TGTGCCTGGGACGAATCTAGCGTAGGCGAGCAGTACTTC. The rearrangement uses TRBV30 and TRBJ2-7; maybe TRBD2 (6 bases). V dropped 5 bases and J dropped 6 bases, with 17 bases sitting between them. The CDR3 is made up of 13 amino acids. The germline V gene encodes CDR1 GTSNPN and CDR2 SVGIG (reference sequence).

The table lists this clonotype with a few counts. The gene calls are TRBV18 and TRBJ2-7; D not resolved. Germline V gene lookup returns CDR1 KGHSH and CDR2 LQKENI. V was pared by 2 bases and J by 0 bases, with 11 bases between. The CDR3 runs to 15 residues. CDR3 in DNA: TGTGCCAGCTCACCAAGCCCGGCTAGCTCCTACGAGCAGTACTTC. Translating gives CASSPSPASSYEQYF.

DNA of the CDR3: TGTGCCAGTAGTATAGCCCGGGTGAACATTCAGTACTTC. Its translation: CASSIARVNIQYF. V and J are TRBV19 and TRBJ2-4, with unresolved D. Germline V gene data show CDR1 as LNHDA and CDR2 as SQIVND (reference sequence). The CDR3 is 13 amino acids. V was clipped by 1 base and J by 7 bases, with 8 bases between them.

The sample holds a few counts of this clonotype. V and J are TRBV4-2 and TRBJ2-3; 7 nucleotides agree with TRBD2. The CDR3 runs to 16 residues. Germline CDR1 and CDR2: LGHNA and YNFKEQ. The V and J ends lost 2 bases and 0 bases, in that order; junction bases with no gene match: 5. CDR3 in DNA: TGTGCCAGCAGCCAAACTAGCGCCCCTAGCACAGATACGCAGTATTTT. Protein: CASSQTSAPSTDTQYF.

This chain connects TRBV6-5 to TRBJ2-7, with 7 bases matching TRBD2. Germline lookup yields CDR1 MNHEY and CDR2 SVGAGI. CDR3 length equals 12 residues. Unmatched junction bases numbered 5, after V lost 6 bases and J lost 6 bases. The chain's CDR3 is CASSRTSAEQYF. CDR3 DNA sequence: TGTGCCAGCAGCCGTACTAGCGCCGAGCAGTACTTC.

The rearrangement links TRBV12-3 or TRBV12-4 to TRBJ2-1; 13 positions agree with TRBD2. The ends lost 10 bases at V and 11 bases at J; junction bases unmatched: 17. The CDR3 has 16 amino acids. CDR3 region: CATSPGLAGPDAKQFF. The CDR3 coding sequence is TGTGCCACCTCTCCGGGACTAGCGGGGCCCGATGCTAAGCAGTTCTTC.

The J gene is TRBJ2-3, the V gene TRBV5-1; 7 positions match TRBD1. The CDR3 is 15 residues long. The V gene's germline CDR1 is SGHRS and CDR2 YFSETQ. The V gene end was trimmed by 4 bases and the J gene end by 3 bases; junction bases not matched to a gene: 8. CDR3 sequence (DNA): TGCGCCAGCAGCGGAACGGGACAGCTAACAGATACGCAGTATTTT. Translating it yields CASSGTGQLTDTQYF.

V is TRBV12-3 or TRBV12-4 and J is TRBJ2-3; D is unclear. The ends were cut back, 4 bases at V and 12 bases at J, with 11 bases in the middle. The CDR3 loop spans 11 amino acids. CDR3 sequence reads: CASSSPQSQYF. The DNA of the CDR3 is TGTGCCAGCAGTTCCCCACAATCTCAGTATTTT.

This clonotype was detected only a few times. V and J are TRBV5-1 and TRBJ2-3; the D gene is possibly TRBD2 (6 bases). Germline V CDR1 and CDR2: SGHRS, YFSETQ. The germline V and J ends were trimmed by 3 bases and 3 bases, with 14 bases remaining between them. The CDR3 has 15 residues. In DNA form, the CDR3 reads TGCGCCAGCAGCTGGTTAGCGGAACGGACAGATACGCAGTATTTT. This translates into CASSWLAERTDTQYF.

This chain links TRBV11-2 with TRBJ2-1; 9 bases agree with TRBD1. V gave up 5 bases and J gave up 7 bases; unmatched junction bases: 12. The length of the CDR3 is 16 residues. In germline, CDR1 is SGHAT, CDR2 FQNNGV. The CDR3 DNA reads TGTGCCAGCAGCCCGAGGCGGACAGGGGTAGAGAATGAGCAGTTCTTC. It encodes CASSPRRTGVENEQFF.